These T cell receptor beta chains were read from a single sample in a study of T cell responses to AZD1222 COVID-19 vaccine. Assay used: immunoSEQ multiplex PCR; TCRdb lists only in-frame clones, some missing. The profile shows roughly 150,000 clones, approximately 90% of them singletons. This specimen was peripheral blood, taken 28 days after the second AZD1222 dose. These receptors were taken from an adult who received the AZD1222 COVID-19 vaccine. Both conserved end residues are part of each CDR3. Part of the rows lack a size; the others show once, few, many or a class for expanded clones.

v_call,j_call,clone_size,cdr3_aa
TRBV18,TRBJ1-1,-,CASSGRRNTEAFF
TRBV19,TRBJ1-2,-,CASTPAAGGYGYTF
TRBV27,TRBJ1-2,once,CASSLSMGRNYGYTF
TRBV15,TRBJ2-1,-,CATSTHRGNEQFF
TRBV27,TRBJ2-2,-,CASSRASNTGELFF
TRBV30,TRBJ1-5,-,CAWSASTQGNQPQHF
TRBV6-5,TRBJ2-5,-,CASSSPGQGKETQYF
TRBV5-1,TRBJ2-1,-,CASSPPRGSYNEQFF
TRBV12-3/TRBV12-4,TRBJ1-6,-,CASSTPGWTPLHF
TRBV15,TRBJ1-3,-,CATSNDRSSGNTIYF
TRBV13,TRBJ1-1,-,CASSLGPLGGYTEAFF